This is a list of T cell receptor beta chains from one sample in a study of OX40 agonist ivuxolimab in advanced cancers. The table came from immunoSEQ multiplex PCR; TCRdb's copy has only in-frame clones and leaves some out. Among over 10,000 clones listed, around nine tenths were seen once. The source was CD4+ or CD8+ T cells sorted from blood, collected in a trial of the OX40 agonist ivuxolimab. These receptors all come from an adult with an advanced solid tumor such as melanoma, head and neck, liver or kidney cancer. Each CDR3 is given with its conserved first and last residue.

J: TRBJ2-7
V: TRBV19
CDR3: CASSISGRGYEQYF

J: TRBJ1-1
V: TRBV19
CDR3: CASSITPNTEAFF

J: TRBJ2-2
V: TRBV14
CDR3: CASSQGVLTGELFF

J: TRBJ1-2
V: TRBV28
CDR3: CASSFRLSNYGYTF

J: TRBJ2-1
V: TRBV5-1
CDR3: CASSPGTSGSYEQFF

J: TRBJ2-7
V: TRBV2
CDR3: CASSRNEQYF

J: TRBJ2-6
V: TRBV11-2
CDR3: CASSFWQSSGANVLTF

J: TRBJ2-1
V: TRBV7-3
CDR3: CASSQDSSSYNEQFF

J: TRBJ2-7
V: TRBV4-1
CDR3: CASSYPGATYEQYF

J: TRBJ1-5
V: TRBV15
CDR3: CATSSLDRVAGQPQHF

J: TRBJ2-1
V: TRBV25-1
CDR3: CASSEAGDNEQFF

J: TRBJ2-7
V: TRBV27
CDR3: CASSFGLGTYEQYF

J: TRBJ2-6
V: TRBV9
CDR3: CASMGSGANVLTF

J: TRBJ2-7
V: TRBV4-3
CDR3: CASSQAWRVYSYEQYF

J: TRBJ1-1
V: TRBV2
CDR3: CASRYNTEAFF

J: TRBJ2-2
V: TRBV27
CDR3: CASSLSAGRGPTGELFF

J: -
V: TRBV11-2
CDR3: CASNGPGQGTNEQYF

J: TRBJ2-3
V: TRBV6-4
CDR3: CASSDRATDTQYF

J: TRBJ2-7
V: TRBV20-1
CDR3: CSASRAGEQYF

J: TRBJ2-7
V: TRBV7-9
CDR3: CASSLVAGDEQYF

J: TRBJ1-1
V: TRBV7-9
CDR3: CASSSDTATEAFF

J: TRBJ2-7
V: TRBV7-9
CDR3: CASSLSLAGNYEQYF

J: TRBJ1-4
V: TRBV19
CDR3: CASSPAGHTNEKLFF

J: TRBJ2-1
V: TRBV13
CDR3: CASSFMDRDLSNEQFF

J: TRBJ2-7
V: TRBV18
CDR3: CASSPRFDSYEQYF

J: TRBJ2-1
V: TRBV9
CDR3: CASSSGQRSSYNEQFF

J: TRBJ2-7
V: TRBV7-9
CDR3: CASSSPGTYYEQYF

J: TRBJ2-5
V: TRBV28
CDR3: CASSLSLDGTEQETQYF

J: TRBJ2-7
V: TRBV19
CDR3: CASSIIAGSEQYF

J: TRBJ2-2
V: TRBV11-2
CDR3: CASSLGLAGPPNTGELFF

J: TRBJ2-7
V: TRBV7-6
CDR3: CASSRTIAPYEQYF

J: TRBJ2-5
V: TRBV4-1
CDR3: CASSPGQVRETQYF

J: TRBJ2-2
V: TRBV4-1
CDR3: CASRGLAGGRTGELFF

J: TRBJ2-1
V: TRBV19
CDR3: CASSTASYNEQFF

J: TRBJ1-1
V: TRBV7-2
CDR3: CASSPLGRVGTEAFF

J: TRBJ2-2
V: TRBV29-1
CDR3: CSVGTGAWTGELFF

J: TRBJ2-5
V: TRBV4-1
CDR3: CASSQESSGSLQTQYF

J: TRBJ1-1
V: TRBV19
CDR3: CASSTRGLNTEAFF

J: TRBJ1-2
V: TRBV5-1
CDR3: CASSLALGTGVYGYTF

J: TRBJ2-7
V: TRBV11-2
CDR3: CASIGDAYEQYF

J: TRBJ2-3
V: TRBV28
CDR3: CASSSPRVGLTQYF

J: TRBJ2-1
V: TRBV29-1
CDR3: CSETPGQGYYNEQFF

J: TRBJ2-6
V: TRBV7-2
CDR3: CASSQVLRRQSRANVLTF

J: TRBJ2-7
V: TRBV2
CDR3: CAGLGGTYEQYF

J: TRBJ2-5
V: TRBV11-2
CDR3: CASRYRARGQETQYF